These 23 T cell receptor beta chains originate from one sample sequenced in a study of CD8 T cells in ankylosing spondylitis. TCRdb used MiXCR to reprocess the 5' RACE reads, holding one entry per CDR3 protein. The data show more than 150,000 distinct CDR3 sequences, approximately 13% seen once. Sequencing was done on a sample of blood, either unsorted or a sorted T cell fraction (not recorded which). Every receptor here comes from a female donor with ankylosing spondylitis or in good health (not recorded which).

This clonotype was seen a few times. The V gene is TRBV13, the J gene TRBJ2-7; 7 nucleotides align to TRBD2. Germline-derived CDR1 and CDR2 are PRHDT and FYEKMQ (reference sequence). This CDR3 is built from 16 residues. The J segment lost 2 bases and the V segment lost 7 bases, leaving 14 bases of the junction unmatched. The CDR3 protein is CASTAREGLRTYEQYF. In DNA, the CDR3 is TGTGCCAGCACCGCTAGGGAGGGACTGCGGACCTACGAGCAGTACTTC.

This clonotype was counted at least ten times. This rearrangement joins TRBV12-3 or TRBV12-4 to TRBJ2-2, with D maybe TRBD2 (5 bases). The CDR3 totals 13 residues. Trimming took 7 bases from V and 4 from J, leaving 10 bases between them. This CDR3 reads CASNPTTTGELFF. In DNA, the CDR3 is TGTGCCAGCAACCCGACTACCACCGGGGAGCTGTTTTTT.

This clonotype was detected ten times or more. This chain links TRBV6-6 with TRBJ1-6; no definite D call. Trimming pared 11 bases from V and 0 bases from J, leaving 5 bases between. Germline CDR1 MNHNY, CDR2 SVGAGI (reference sequence). CDR3 size: 12 residues. CDR3 sequence reads: CAASSYNSPLHF. DNA of the CDR3: TGTGCCGCCAGCTCCTATAATTCACCCCTCCACTTT.

This clonotype has at least ten counts. The chain combines TRBV6-1 with TRBJ1-5; 7 bases agree with TRBD1. CDR1 is MNHNS and CDR2 is SASEGT in the germline V gene. V lost 8 bases and J lost 7; bases outside the gene matches: 8. There are 13 residues in the CDR3. CDR3 region: CASGTGVSQPQHF. The CDR3, as DNA: TGTGCCAGCGGCACAGGGGTATCGCAGCCCCAGCATTTT.

This clonotype was counted at least ten times. The chain couples TRBV6-4 to TRBJ2-2; 7 nucleotides align to TRBD1. V shed 8 bases and J 1 base; nucleotides not matched to a gene: 7. Germline V gene lookup returns CDR1 MRHNA and CDR2 SNTAGT. CDR3 length: 15 amino acids. The CDR3 region is CASSKGAENTGELFF. CDR3 nucleotides: TGTGCCAGCTCGAAGGGGGCGGAGAACACCGGGGAGCTGTTTTTT.

This clonotype was observed at least ten times. The rearrangement uses TRBV7-2 and TRBJ1-5; the D is unclear. Germline V lookup: CDR1 SGHTA, CDR2 FQGNSA. V was cut by 2 bases and J by 5 bases, with 7 bases left in between. This CDR3 has 13 residues. The CDR3 sequence is CASSLSGDQPQHF. CDR3 nucleotides: TGTGCCAGCAGCTTATCTGGTGATCAGCCCCAGCATTTT.

Many counts were recorded for this clonotype. The chain links TRBV12-3 or TRBV12-4 to TRBJ2-1; 11 bases align to TRBD2. The CDR3 covers 16 residues. V gave up 5 bases and J gave up 4 bases; unmatched junction bases: 7. CDR3 residues: CASSRTSGQLYNEQFF. CDR3 nucleotide sequence: TGTGCCAGCAGTCGGACTAGCGGGCAGCTATACAATGAGCAGTTCTTC.

To note about this clonotype: A much larger clone sits a single nucleotide away, making a read error possible. Lacking the conserved final phenylalanine or tryptophan, this CDR3 likely reflects a read error. The chain couples TRBV7-2 to TRBJ2-5; D gene unclear. Germline-derived CDR1 and CDR2 are SGHTA and FQGNSA. This CDR3 is built from 15 residues. Between the trimmed V and J ends, which lost 5 bases and 2 bases, there was a span of 15 bases. CDR3 DNA sequence: TGTGCCAGCAGCGATAAGTTCGTACTGCAAGAGACCCAGTACTAC. This codes for CASSDKFVLQETQYY.

There are a few counts of this clonotype. This chain joins TRBV5-1 and TRBJ2-5, with 10 bases fitting TRBD1. This CDR3 is 15 amino acids long. The trim removed 6 bases at V and 4 bases at J, leaving 9 bases unmatched. CDR1 is SGHRS, CDR2 YFSETQ, per germline. CDR3 DNA: TGCGCCAGCATTGGGACAGGGGCTCGGGGAGAGACCCAGTACTTC. Its translation: CASIGTGARGETQYF.

This clonotype appeared many times. The chain is built from TRBV7-2 and TRBJ2-7; no reliable D call. This CDR3 spans 13 amino acids. Between the trimmed V and J ends, which lost 2 bases and 5 bases, there was a span of 10 bases. Germline-derived CDR1 and CDR2 are SGHTA and FQGNSA. The CDR3 spells CASSLNQDDEQYF. CDR3 DNA: TGTGCCAGCAGCTTAAACCAGGACGACGAGCAGTACTTC.

This clonotype turned up a few times. J is TRBJ2-7 and V is TRBV28; D is perhaps TRBD1 or TRBD2 (5 bases each). This CDR3 comprises 16 residues. V was clipped by 4 bases and J by 1 base, with 17 bases between them. Germline CDR1 MDHEN, CDR2 SYDVKM. The CDR3 protein is CASSSPGRGGSYEQYF. The CDR3 DNA follows: TGTGCCAGCAGTTCCCCGGGACGCGGAGGTTCCTACGAGCAGTACTTC.

This clonotype has more than one count but fewer than ten. J is TRBJ2-3 and V is TRBV18; TRBD1 is a possible D gene (5 bases). The CDR3 length is 11 residues. The V end lost 3 bases, the J end lost 10 bases, and 8 bases lay between the germline ends. Germline V gene sequence: CDR1 KGHSH, CDR2 LQKENI. This CDR3 is CASSPDRPQYF. The DNA for the CDR3 is TGTGCCAGCTCACCCGACAGACCGCAGTATTTT.

This clonotype was found many times. The chain uses TRBV4-1 and TRBJ1-1; weak D call: TRBD1 (6 bases). The CDR3 totals 12 residues. Between the trimmed V and J ends, which lost 4 bases and 10 bases, there was a span of 13 bases. CDR1 is MGHRA and CDR2 is YSYEKL in the germline V gene. CDR3 bases: TGCGCCAGCAGCCTAACACAGGGTCGAGCTTTCTTT. Its protein is CASSLTQGRAFF.

This clonotype was recorded once. It may be a read error: a sequence one base away is much more abundant. The chain links TRBV20-1 to TRBJ2-5; perhaps TRBD1 as D (5 bases). Trimming took off 5 bases at V and 2 bases at J, with 18 bases between the two ends. This CDR3 contains 15 residues. Germline CDR1 is DFQATT and CDR2 is SNEGSKA (reference sequence). CDR3 bases: TGCAGTGCTGCAAGCCTACAGGTGCCGCAAGAGACCCAGTACTTC. Translating it yields CSAASLQVPQETQYF.

The chain links TRBV6-2 or TRBV6-3 to TRBJ2-1; the D call may be TRBD1 or TRBD2 (5 bases each). This CDR3 has 12 amino acids. Trimming took 6 bases from V and 8 from J, leaving 11 bases between them. Germline lookup yields CDR1 MNHEY and CDR2 SVGEGT. DNA of the CDR3: TGTGCCAGCAGGGCAGGGCGGGATGAGCAGTTCTTC. Its protein is CASRAGRDEQFF.

This clonotype occurred a few times. V is TRBV15 and J is TRBJ2-5; D is undetermined. V shed 2 bases and J shed 2 bases, with 12 bases lying between them. The CDR3 runs 15 residues. The germline V gene has CDR1 LNHNV and CDR2 YYDKDF (reference sequence). CDR3: CATSRSPATQETQYF. For the CDR3, the DNA is TGTGCCACCAGCAGATCACCGGCTACTCAAGAGACCCAGTACTTC.

This clonotype was seen many times. The chain employs TRBV6-2 or TRBV6-3 and TRBJ2-7; 9 positions agree with TRBD2. The CDR3 runs to 14 residues. V was clipped by 2 bases and J by 5 bases; unmatched bases: 4. The germline CDR1 and CDR2 sequences are MNHEY and SVGEGT. This chain's CDR3 is CASSYVAGVHEQYF. In DNA, the CDR3 is TGTGCCAGCAGTTACGTAGCGGGAGTCCACGAGCAGTACTTC.

This clonotype turned up a few times. The chain recombines TRBV12-3 or TRBV12-4 with TRBJ2-5; D call uncertain. The V gene lost 2 bases and the J gene lost 2 bases, with 9 bases spanning the gap. The CDR3 runs to 14 residues. CDR3 coding DNA: TGTGCCAGCAGTTTAATTACGGAACAAGAGACCCAGTACTTC. Protein: CASSLITEQETQYF.

This clonotype has at least ten counts. The chain carries TRBV7-2 and TRBJ1-5; D is unclear. CDR3 length: 15 amino acids. V lost 1 base, J lost 5 bases, and 12 bases lay in between. Germline lookup yields CDR1 SGHTA and CDR2 FQGNSA. For the CDR3, the DNA is TGTGCCAGCAGCTTAGTCTATCGAGGCGATCAGCCCCAGCATTTT. This codes for CASSLVYRGDQPQHF.

Only a few counts were recorded for this clonotype. The chain recombines TRBV27 with TRBJ2-2; D possibly corresponds to TRBD1 (6 bases). Germline CDR1 MNHEY, CDR2 SMNVEV (reference sequence). Trimming took off 3 bases at V and 5 bases at J, with 13 bases between the two ends. This CDR3 is built from 15 residues. CDR3 loop: CASSFQGTETGELFF. In nucleotides, the CDR3 is TGTGCCAGCAGTTTCCAGGGGACGGAGACCGGGGAGCTGTTTTTT.

This clonotype was recorded many times. The chain uses TRBV28 and TRBJ2-2; the D gene is possibly TRBD1 (5 bases). The CDR3 has 11 residues. Germline CDR1 reads MDHEN; CDR2 reads SYDVKM. V was cut by 6 bases and J by 6 bases, with 5 bases left in between. For the CDR3, the DNA is TGTGCCAGCAGACAGGCCGGGGAGCTGTTTTTT. It translates to CASRQAGELFF.

This clonotype was found many times. The J gene is TRBJ2-5, the V gene TRBV20-1; 10 nucleotides line up with TRBD2. CDR1 DFQATT and CDR2 SNEGSKA come from the germline V gene (reference sequence). This CDR3 region has 15 residues. The ends lost 6 bases at V and 0 bases at J; junction bases unmatched: 7. This CDR3 reads CSALPLAGDQETQYF. CDR3 DNA: TGCAGTGCCCTGCCGCTAGCGGGGGACCAAGAGACCCAGTACTTC.

This clonotype came up many times. The chain couples TRBV20-1 to TRBJ2-4; tentatively, D is TRBD2 (6 bases). CDR1 and CDR2 from the germline V gene are DFQATT and SNEGSKA (reference sequence). V lost 0 bases and J lost 10, with 16 bases in between. The CDR3 totals 14 residues. Here the CDR3 reads CSARDRNTGGIQYF. The CDR3 DNA sequence: TGCAGTGCTAGAGATCGGAACACCGGGGGAATTCAGTACTTC.